One T cell receptor beta chain is described in this entry. The antigen is not known. This specimen comes from a study of T cell clones after liver transplantation. As for the study in general: Post-transplant blood was tracked for graft-donor-reactive T cell clones identified in a pre-transplant mixed lymphocyte reaction. Until 12-24 months post-transplant, subjects got standard immunosuppression and no induction.

Findings and limits, study-wide: Compared with third party-reactive sequences, donor-reactive ones declined more, independent of withdrawal success.

Germline assignment: CDR1 SGHVS and CDR2 FQNEAQ. The CDR3 covers 13 residues. Trimming removed 5 bases from V and 5 bases from J, with 10 bases in between. TCRdb's copy holds only in-frame clones and misses some; the assay was immunoSEQ multiplex PCR. Among about 50,000 clones listed, 65% to 80% were seen once. The genes are TRBV7-8 and TRBJ1-5; tentatively, D is TRBD1 (5 bases). Here the sequenced sample was CD4+ T cells from blood, taken around 52 months after liver transplant. The origin of this receptor is a human patient who received a liver transplant. A subset of T cells may come from the graft donor. The CDR3 spells CASSRGGYQPQHF. CDR3 sequence (DNA): TGTGCCAGCAGCCGCGGGGGGTATCAGCCCCAGCATTTT.